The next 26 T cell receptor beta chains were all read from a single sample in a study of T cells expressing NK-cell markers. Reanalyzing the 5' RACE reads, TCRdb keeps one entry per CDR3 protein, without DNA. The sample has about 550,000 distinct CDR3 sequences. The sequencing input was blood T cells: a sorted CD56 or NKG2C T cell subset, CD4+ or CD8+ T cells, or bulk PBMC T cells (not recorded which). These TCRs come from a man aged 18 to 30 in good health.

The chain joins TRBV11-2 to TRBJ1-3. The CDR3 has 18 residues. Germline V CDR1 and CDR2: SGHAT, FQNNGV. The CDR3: CASSDRRLSLDSGNTIYF.

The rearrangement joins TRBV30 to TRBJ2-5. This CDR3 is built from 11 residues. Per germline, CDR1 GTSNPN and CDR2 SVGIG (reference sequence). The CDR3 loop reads CAWSVGPQQYF.

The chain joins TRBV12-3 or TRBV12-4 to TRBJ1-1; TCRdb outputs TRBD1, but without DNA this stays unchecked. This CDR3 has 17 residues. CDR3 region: CASSRGQGTLMNTEAFF.

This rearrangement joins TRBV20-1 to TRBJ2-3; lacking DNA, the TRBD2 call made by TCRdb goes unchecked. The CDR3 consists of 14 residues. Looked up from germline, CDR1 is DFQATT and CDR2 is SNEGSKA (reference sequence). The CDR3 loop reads CSASPTSGSDTQYF.

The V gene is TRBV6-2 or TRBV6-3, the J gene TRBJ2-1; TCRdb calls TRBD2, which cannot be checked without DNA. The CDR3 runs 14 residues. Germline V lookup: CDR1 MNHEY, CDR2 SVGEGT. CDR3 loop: CASSYGGSPNEQFF.

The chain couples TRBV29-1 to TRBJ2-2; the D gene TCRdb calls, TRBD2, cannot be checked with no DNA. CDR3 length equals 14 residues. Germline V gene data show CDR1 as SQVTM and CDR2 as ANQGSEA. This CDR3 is CSALPGPDTGELFF.

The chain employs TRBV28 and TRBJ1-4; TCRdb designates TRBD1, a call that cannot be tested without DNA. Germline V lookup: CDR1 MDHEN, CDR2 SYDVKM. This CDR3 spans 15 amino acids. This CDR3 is CASSVTGTGNEKLFF.

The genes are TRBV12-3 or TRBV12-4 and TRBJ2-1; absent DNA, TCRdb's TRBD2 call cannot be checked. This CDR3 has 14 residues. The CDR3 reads CASSPMRGSYEQFF.

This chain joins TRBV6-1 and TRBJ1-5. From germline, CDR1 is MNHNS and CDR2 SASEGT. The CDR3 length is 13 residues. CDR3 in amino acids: CASSEGLGLPHHF.

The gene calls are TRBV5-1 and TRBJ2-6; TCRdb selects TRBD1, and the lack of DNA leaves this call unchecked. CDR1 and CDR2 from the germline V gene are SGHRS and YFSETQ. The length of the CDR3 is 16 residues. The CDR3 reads CASSLNRPSGANVLTF.

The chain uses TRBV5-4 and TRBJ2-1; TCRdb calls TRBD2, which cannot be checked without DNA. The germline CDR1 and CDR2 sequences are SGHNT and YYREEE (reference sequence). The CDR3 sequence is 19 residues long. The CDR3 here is CASSLIRAGGRMLYNEQFF.

Here the CDR3 reads CSVDLGGTKNIQYF. The chain recombines TRBV29-1 with TRBJ2-4; TCRdb proposes TRBD1, but this gene call is untestable without DNA. This CDR3 spans 14 amino acids. Germline loops: CDR1 SQVTM, CDR2 ANQGSEA. The complete variable domain, with remaining parts taken from reference TRBV29-1 and TRBJ2-4, reads SAVISQKPSRDICQRGTSLTIQCQVDSQVTMMFWYRQQPGQSLTLIATANQGSEATYESGFVIDKFPISRPNLTFSTLTVSNMSPEDSSIYLCSVDLGGTKNIQYFGAGTRLSVL.

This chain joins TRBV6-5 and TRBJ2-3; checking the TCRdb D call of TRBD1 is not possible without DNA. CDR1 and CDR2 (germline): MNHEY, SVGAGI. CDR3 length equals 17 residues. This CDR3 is CASSYLSTGGGTDTQYF.

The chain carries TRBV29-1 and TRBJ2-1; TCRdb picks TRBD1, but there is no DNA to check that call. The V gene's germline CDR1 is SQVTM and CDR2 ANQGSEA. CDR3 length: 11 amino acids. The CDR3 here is CSLGQSHEQFF.

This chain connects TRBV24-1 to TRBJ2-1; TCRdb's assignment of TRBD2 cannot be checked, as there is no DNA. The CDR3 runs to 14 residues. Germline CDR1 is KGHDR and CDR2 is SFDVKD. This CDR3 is CATSTSGLLDEQFF.

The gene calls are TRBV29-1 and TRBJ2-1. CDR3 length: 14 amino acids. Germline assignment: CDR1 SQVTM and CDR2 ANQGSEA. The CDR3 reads CSVKSGYSVNEQFF.

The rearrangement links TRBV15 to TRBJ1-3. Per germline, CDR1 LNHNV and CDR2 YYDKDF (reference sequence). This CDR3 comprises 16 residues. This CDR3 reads CATSSLRTSSGNTIYF. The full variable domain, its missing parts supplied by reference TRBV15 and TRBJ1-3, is DAMVIQNPRYQVTQFGKPVTLSCSQTLNHNVMYWYQQKSSQAPKLLFHYYDKDFNNEADTPDNFQSRRPNTSFCFLDIRSPGLGDTAMYLCATSSLRTSSGNTIYFGEGSWLTVV.

CDR3 sequence reads: CASSSLAGPTEAFF. The rearrangement links TRBV27 to TRBJ1-1; TCRdb gives TRBD1 as the D gene, but with no DNA this cannot be confirmed. The CDR3 is made up of 14 amino acids. In germline, CDR1 is MNHEY, CDR2 SMNVEV (reference sequence).

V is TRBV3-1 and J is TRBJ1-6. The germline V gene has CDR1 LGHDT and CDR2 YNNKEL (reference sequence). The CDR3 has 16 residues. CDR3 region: CASSHGKLAGNSPLHF. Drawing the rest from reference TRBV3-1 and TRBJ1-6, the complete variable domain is DTAVSQTPKYLVTQMGNDKSIKCEQNLGHDTMYWYKQDSKKFLKIMFSYNNKELIINETVPNRFSPKSPDKAHLNLHINSLELGDSAVYFCASSHGKLAGNSPLHFGNGTRLTVT.

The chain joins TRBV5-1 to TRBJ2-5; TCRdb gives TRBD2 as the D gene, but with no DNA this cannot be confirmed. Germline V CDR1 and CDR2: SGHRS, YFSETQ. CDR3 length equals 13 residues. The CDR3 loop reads CASSGLAGETQYF.

CDR3: CASSSQGGSFF. The J gene is TRBJ1-1, the V gene TRBV12-3 or TRBV12-4. This CDR3 region has 11 residues.

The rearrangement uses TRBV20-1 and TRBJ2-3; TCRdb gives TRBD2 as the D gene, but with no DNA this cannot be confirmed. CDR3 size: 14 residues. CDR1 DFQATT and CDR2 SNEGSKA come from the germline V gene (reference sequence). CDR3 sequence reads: CSPPEAGVADTQYF.

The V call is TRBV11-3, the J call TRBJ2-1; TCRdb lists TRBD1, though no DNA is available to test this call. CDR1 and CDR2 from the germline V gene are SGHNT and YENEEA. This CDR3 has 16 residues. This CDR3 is CASSREQSSSYNEQFF.

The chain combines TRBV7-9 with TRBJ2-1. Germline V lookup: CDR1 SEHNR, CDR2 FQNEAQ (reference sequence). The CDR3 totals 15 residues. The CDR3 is CASSDSGNFYNEQFF. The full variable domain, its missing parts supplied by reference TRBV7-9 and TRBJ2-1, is DTGVSQNPRHKITKRGQNVTFRCDPISEHNRLYWYRQTLGQGPEFLTYFQNEAQLEKSRLLSDRFSAERPKGSFSTLEIQRTEQGDSAMYLCASSDSGNFYNEQFFGPGTRLTVL.

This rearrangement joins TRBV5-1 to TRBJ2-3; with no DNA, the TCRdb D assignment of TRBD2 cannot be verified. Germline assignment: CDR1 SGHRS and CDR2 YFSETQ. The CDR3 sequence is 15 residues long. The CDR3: CASRASGSFADTQYF.

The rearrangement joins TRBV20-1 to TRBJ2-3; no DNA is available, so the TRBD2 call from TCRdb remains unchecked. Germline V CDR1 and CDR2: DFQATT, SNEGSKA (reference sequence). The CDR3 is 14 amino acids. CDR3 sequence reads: CSAPLAGGADTQYF.